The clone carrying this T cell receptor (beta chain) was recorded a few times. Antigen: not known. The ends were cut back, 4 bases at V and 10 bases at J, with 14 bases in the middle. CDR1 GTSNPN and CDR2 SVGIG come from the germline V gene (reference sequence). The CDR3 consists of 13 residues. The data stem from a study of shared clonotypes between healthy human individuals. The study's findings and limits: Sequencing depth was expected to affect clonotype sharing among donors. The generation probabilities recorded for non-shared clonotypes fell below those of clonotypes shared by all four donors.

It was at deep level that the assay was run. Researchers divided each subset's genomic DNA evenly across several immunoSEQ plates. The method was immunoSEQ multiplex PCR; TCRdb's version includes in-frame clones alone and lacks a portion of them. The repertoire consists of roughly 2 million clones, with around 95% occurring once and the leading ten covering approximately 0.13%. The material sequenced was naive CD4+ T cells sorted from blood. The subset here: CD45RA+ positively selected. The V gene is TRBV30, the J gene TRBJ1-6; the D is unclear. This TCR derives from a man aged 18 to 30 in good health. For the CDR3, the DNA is TGTGCCTGGACCCTAGGAACGGGGTCACCCCTCCACTTT. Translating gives CAWTLGTGSPLHF.